Below are 32 T cell receptor beta chains sequenced from a single sample in a study of PD-L1 blockade in urothelial cancer. Repertoires were generated with immunoSEQ multiplex PCR, while TCRdb's copy carries only in-frame clones and drops some. Here the sample spans approximately 91,000 clones, roughly 80% being singletons. Time point meaning: peripheral blood 6 weeks after treatment start. This sample comprised PBMCs, obtained around atezolizumab (anti-PD-L1) treatment. The receptors stem from a man in his sixties or seventies with urothelial cancer.

The genes are TRBV9 and TRBJ1-3; possible D gene TRBD1, 6 bases. Germline CDR1 reads SGDLS; CDR2 reads YYNGEE. Trimming pared 3 bases from V and 0 bases from J, leaving 10 bases between. The CDR3 runs to 15 residues. Here the CDR3 reads CASSATGNSGNTIYF. The CDR3 nucleotides are TGTGCCAGCAGCGCGACAGGTAACTCTGGAAACACCATATATTTT. The full variable domain, its missing parts supplied by reference TRBV9 and TRBJ1-3, is DSGVTQTPKHLITATGQRVTLRCSPRSGDLSVYWYQQSLDQGLQFLIQYYNGEERAKGNILERFSAQQFPDLHSELNLSSLELGDSALYFCASSATGNSGNTIYFGEGSWLTVV.

This clone was recorded only once. The rearrangement links TRBV25-1 to TRBJ2-1, with TRBD1 matching 12 bases. Germline-derived CDR1 and CDR2 are MGHDK and SYGVNS. CDR3 size: 15 residues. After removal of 6 bases from V and 6 bases from J, the junction contained 6 bases not matched to a gene. The chain's CDR3 is CASRRGQGAINEQFF. For the CDR3, the DNA is TGTGCCAGCAGGAGGGGACAGGGGGCAATCAATGAGCAGTTCTTC.

The chain uses TRBV11-3 and TRBJ2-2; 7 positions match TRBD2. The germline gives CDR1 SGHNT, CDR2 YENEEA. With 5 bases clipped from V and 2 bases from J, the junction kept 5 bases outside the gene matches. The CDR3 has 15 amino acids. CDR3 amino acids: CASSRLAVNTGELFF. The CDR3 nucleotides read TGTGCCAGCAGCAGGCTAGCGGTAAACACCGGGGAGCTGTTTTTT.

Concerning this clone itself: The germline gene is not matched at one end of the junction; a read error may be the cause. The chain links TRBV6-5 to TRBJ2-2; a possible D gene is TRBD2 (6 bases). The CDR3 is made up of 14 amino acids. Germline V gives CDR1 MNHEY, CDR2 SVGAGI. The CDR3 sequence is CASSYSEGTRELFF. The CDR3 nucleotides are TGTGCCAGCAGTTACTCGGAGGGCACCAGGGAGCTGTTTTTT.

CDR3 amino acids: CASSIGGEAQVHGYTF. The CDR3 DNA is TGTGCCAGTAGTATAGGAGGGGAGGCACAGGTACATGGCTACACCTTC. The chain employs TRBV19 and TRBJ1-2; D might be TRBD1 (5 bases). Per germline, CDR1 LNHDA and CDR2 SQIVND (reference sequence). Trimming cost V 1 base and J 6 bases, with 18 bases left between them. The CDR3 extends over 16 amino acids.

The V gene is TRBV7-3, the J gene TRBJ1-1; 7 nucleotides align to TRBD1. Germline loops: CDR1 SGHTA, CDR2 FQGTGA. The CDR3 runs 15 residues. V dropped 2 bases and J dropped 0; count of bases not matched to a gene: 3. The CDR3 coding sequence is TGTGCCAGCAGCTTAGCAGGGGGTTTGAACACTGAAGCTTTCTTT. This gives the protein CASSLAGGLNTEAFF.

V gene TRBV29-1 combines with J gene TRBJ1-1; D is ambiguous. V was trimmed by 3 bases and J by 6 bases, leaving 8 bases between them. CDR3 length equals 11 residues. Per germline, CDR1 SQVTM and CDR2 ANQGSEA. The chain's CDR3 is CSVDSSAEAFF. DNA for the CDR3: TGCAGCGTTGATTCAAGCGCTGAAGCTTTCTTT.

The chain couples TRBV5-4 to TRBJ1-1, with D unclear. Trimming removed 0 bases at V and 0 bases at J, with 9 bases between. The CDR3 has 15 residues. The germline CDR1 and CDR2 sequences are SGHNT and YYREEE (reference sequence). This CDR3 reads CASSLAGSLNTEAFF. Written as DNA, the CDR3 is TGTGCCAGCAGCTTGGCCGGGTCCTTGAACACTGAAGCTTTCTTT.

The chain is built from TRBV9 and TRBJ2-5, with TRBD2 as a possible D gene (6 bases). This CDR3 is 15 amino acids long. V was trimmed by 0 bases and J by 5 bases, leaving 14 bases between them. The germline V gene has CDR1 SGDLS and CDR2 YYNGEE. The CDR3 region is CASSVVGAGRETQYF. CDR3 in DNA: TGTGCCAGCAGCGTAGTGGGAGCGGGTCGGGAGACCCAGTACTTC.

The J gene is TRBJ2-1, the V gene TRBV29-1; TRBD2 might be the D (6 bases). Germline CDR1 reads SQVTM; CDR2 reads ANQGSEA. V lost 7 bases to trimming and J lost 6 bases, with 10 bases between them. This CDR3 contains 11 residues. The CDR3 DNA reads TGCAGCGGTACCGGGGGCAATGAGCAGTTCTTC. This sequence encodes CSGTGGNEQFF.

The chain is built from TRBV21-1 and TRBJ1-5; the D segment call TRBD1 is taken from the table without a DNA check. TRBV21-1 is flagged as a pseudogene. The length of the CDR3 is 15 residues. CDR3 amino acids: CASDTKTGRNQPQHF. The CDR3 coding sequence is TGTGCCAGCGACACAAAAACAGGTCGCAATCAGCCCCAGCATTTT.

The chain is built from TRBV28 and TRBJ1-2; 7 bases line up with TRBD1. Looked up from germline, CDR1 is MDHEN and CDR2 is SYDVKM. The length of the CDR3 is 13 residues. The V segment lost 6 bases and the J segment 8 bases; nucleotides outside the gene matches: 9. Here the CDR3 DNA reads TGTGCCAGCAGCCGACAGGGTTTCGACGGCTACACCTTC. This codes for CASSRQGFDGYTF.

The chain has TRBV4-1 and TRBJ1-2, with D hard to call. The CDR3 loop spans 14 amino acids. CDR1 and CDR2 from the germline V gene are MGHRA and YSYEKL. V dropped 0 bases and J dropped 2 bases, with 7 bases sitting between them. The CDR3 DNA reads as TGCGCCAGCAGCCAAGAAAGAGGGAACTATGGCTACACCTTC. This sequence encodes CASSQERGNYGYTF.

The gene calls are TRBV27 and TRBJ2-1; perhaps TRBD2 as D (6 bases). The CDR3 is made up of 15 amino acids. Germline assignment: CDR1 MNHEY and CDR2 SMNVEV (reference sequence). The V and J ends lost 3 bases and 0 bases respectively, with 9 bases between them. In DNA form, the CDR3 reads TGTGCCAGCAGTTTGGAGGGGTCCTCCTACAATGAGCAGTTCTTC. As protein: CASSLEGSSYNEQFF.

V usage is TRBV7-2 and J usage is TRBJ2-1; 12 nucleotides align to TRBD2. Looked up from germline, CDR1 is SGHTA and CDR2 is FQGNSA. CDR3 length equals 18 residues. The J segment lost 0 bases and the V segment lost 2 bases, leaving 5 bases of the junction unmatched. This CDR3 is CASSLIVTSGSSYNEQFF. The CDR3 DNA is TGTGCCAGCAGCTTAATCGTGACTAGCGGGAGCTCCTACAATGAGCAGTTCTTC.

The J gene is TRBJ2-1, the V gene TRBV5-4; a weak D match, TRBD1 (6 bases). This CDR3 comprises 15 residues. The ends were cut back, 0 bases at V and 6 bases at J, with 13 bases in the middle. The V gene's germline CDR1 is SGHNT and CDR2 YYREEE (reference sequence). The CDR3 DNA reads TGTGCCAGCAGCTTGGGTGTTGGCAGGGGCAATGAGCAGTTCTTC. Translating it yields CASSLGVGRGNEQFF.

The chain joins TRBV6-1 to TRBJ1-2; D is ambiguous. V was trimmed by 4 bases and J by 8 bases, leaving 14 bases between them. The CDR3 totals 13 residues. The germline CDR1 and CDR2 sequences are MNHNS and SASEGT. CDR3 DNA: TGTGCCAGCAGTGCGGGAATGGGGTTAGGCTACACCTTC. Its protein product is CASSAGMGLGYTF.

The gene calls are TRBV27 and TRBJ2-6; D perhaps matches TRBD1 (6 bases). V was trimmed by 6 bases and J by 0 bases, leaving 9 bases between them. Germline CDR1 reads MNHEY; CDR2 reads SMNVEV (reference sequence). The CDR3 spans 15 residues. CDR3 protein: CASSGQLSGANVLTF. The CDR3, as DNA: TGTGCCAGCAGCGGACAGCTCTCTGGGGCCAACGTCCTGACTTTC.

The gene calls are TRBV4-2 and TRBJ1-6; TRBD1 matches 9 bases. Per the germline V gene, CDR1 is LGHNA and CDR2 is YNFKEQ. The CDR3 extends over 17 amino acids. V shed 0 bases and J 8 bases; nucleotides not matched to a gene: 8. The CDR3 nucleotides read TGTGCCAGCAGCCAAGAGAGTCGGGACAGGGCCCATTCACCCCTCCACTTT. It yields the protein CASSQESRDRAHSPLHF.

J is TRBJ2-5 and V is TRBV9; D may be TRBD2 (7 bases). Trimming cost V 4 bases and J 4 bases, with 20 bases left between them. CDR3 length equals 16 residues. Germline V CDR1 and CDR2: SGDLS, YYNGEE. The CDR3 loop is CASSKGGGGDGETQYF. Written as DNA, the CDR3 is TGTGCCAGCAGCAAAGGGGGGGGCGGGGACGGAGAGACCCAGTACTTC.

This clone showed up just a few times. The chain has TRBV5-4 and TRBJ2-1; the D gene is possibly TRBD2 (6 bases). This CDR3 region has 15 residues. V shed 4 bases and J shed 7 bases, with 18 bases lying between them. Germline V gene lookup returns CDR1 SGHNT and CDR2 YYREEE (reference sequence). The CDR3 spells CASSGGTTSENEQFF. CDR3 sequence (DNA): TGTGCCAGCAGCGGCGGGACCACCTCAGAGAATGAGCAGTTCTTC.

The chain combines TRBV18 with TRBJ2-7; unclear D gene. V was cut by 0 bases and J by 1 base, with 10 bases left in between. CDR1 is KGHSH and CDR2 is LQKENI in the germline V gene. This CDR3 spans 15 amino acids. The DNA of the CDR3 is TGTGCCAGCTCACCACCGTCATCCAGGTCCTACGAGCAGTACTTC. This gives the protein CASSPPSSRSYEQYF.

The V gene is TRBV6-1, the J gene TRBJ2-7; D might be TRBD2 (5 bases). Between the trimmed V and J ends, which lost 10 bases and 0 bases, there was a span of 13 bases. CDR1 is MNHNS and CDR2 is SASEGT in the germline V gene. This CDR3 contains 13 residues. CDR3 nucleotide sequence: TGTGCCACCACCGGGGTGAACTCCTACGAGCAGTACTTC. The encoded protein is CATTGVNSYEQYF.

The V call is TRBV2, the J call TRBJ2-7; the D gene is possibly TRBD1 (6 bases). Germline-derived CDR1 and CDR2 are SNHLY and FYNNEI. The CDR3 is 14 amino acids. V lost 6 bases and J lost 3, with 15 bases in between. The chain's CDR3 is CASRITGSIYEQYF. DNA for the CDR3: TGTGCCAGCAGGATAACAGGGTCGATCTACGAGCAGTACTTC.

The V and J genes are TRBV6-1 and TRBJ1-6, with TRBD1 matching 7 bases. From germline, CDR1 is MNHNS and CDR2 SASEGT. There are 14 residues in the CDR3. The J segment lost 10 bases and the V segment lost 6 bases, leaving 9 bases of the junction unmatched. Here the CDR3 DNA reads TGTGCCAGCAGCAGAACAGGGGTAGGATCACCCCTCCACTTT. This translates into CASSRTGVGSPLHF.

V gene TRBV27 combines with J gene TRBJ1-2; no firm D call. In germline, CDR1 is MNHEY, CDR2 SMNVEV (reference sequence). The V end was cut by 2 bases, the J end by 6 bases, with 10 bases between. This CDR3 contains 13 residues. CDR3: CASSLLGRNGYTF. The CDR3 DNA reads TGTGCCAGCAGTTTACTGGGGAGGAATGGCTACACCTTC.

This chain links TRBV7-8 with TRBJ2-7, with TRBD1 identical over 11 bases. Trimming took 5 bases from V and 1 from J; bases not matched to a gene: 10. CDR1 is SGHVS, CDR2 FQNEAQ, per germline. The CDR3 sequence is 17 residues long. CDR3 bases: TGTGCCAGCAGCCCAGGACAGGGGGCCGAGGGGTCCTACGAGCAGTACTTC. Protein: CASSPGQGAEGSYEQYF.

This rearrangement joins TRBV5-1 to TRBJ2-1; D perhaps matches TRBD2 (6 bases). This CDR3 comprises 16 residues. Trimming shortened V by 0 bases and J by 0 bases, and 10 bases separated the two germline ends. From germline, CDR1 is SGHRS and CDR2 YFSETQ. For the CDR3, the DNA is TGCGCCAGCAGCTTGGATGGCGGGGACTCCTACAATGAGCAGTTCTTC. Translating gives CASSLDGGDSYNEQFF.

The chain employs TRBV7-3 and TRBJ2-7, with TRBD2 matching 16 bases. The CDR3 loop spans 19 amino acids. CDR1 is SGHTA, CDR2 FQGTGA, per germline. V was pared by 4 bases and J by 4 bases, with 13 bases of the junction left unmatched. CDR3 loop: CASSSTPPGLAGGVYEQYF. DNA for the CDR3: TGTGCCAGCAGCTCCACCCCCCCGGGACTAGCGGGAGGGGTGTACGAGCAGTACTTC.

The chain couples TRBV19 to TRBJ1-4; TRBD1 matches at 8 bases. The V gene's germline CDR1 is LNHDA and CDR2 SQIVND (reference sequence). J was trimmed by 4 bases and V by 10 bases; bases with no gene match: 5. This CDR3 has 13 amino acids. CDR3 coding DNA: TGTGCCACCTCAGGGGGCGATAATGAAAAACTGTTTTTT. Protein product: CATSGGDNEKLFF.

V gene TRBV6-5 combines with J gene TRBJ1-2; maybe TRBD1 (6 bases). Germline CDR1 reads MNHEY; CDR2 reads SVGAGI. V shed 4 bases and J shed 6 bases, with 15 bases lying between them. The CDR3 runs 14 residues. The CDR3 reads CASSSTGGGDGYTF. The CDR3 region has the DNA TGTGCCAGCAGTTCAACGGGAGGGGGGGATGGCTACACCTTC.

CDR3 DNA sequence: TGTGCCAGCAGTGACGTTGGACAGGGTGGAACCGGGGAGCTGTTTTTT. As protein: CASSDVGQGGTGELFF. The chain combines TRBV28 with TRBJ2-2; 8 bases match TRBD1. V trimming: 5 bases; J trimming: 5 bases; junction bases outside the gene matches: 10. The CDR3 has 16 residues. In germline, CDR1 is MDHEN, CDR2 SYDVKM.